The T cell receptor (beta chain) described here comes from a study of blood T cell repertoires in COVID-19. About the study: Samples came from the United States, Italy and Spain, spanning acute and convalescent COVID-19. T cells, B-cell-depleted T cells, or PBMCs supplied cDNA or gDNA.

The CDR3 spans 15 residues. The V gene end was trimmed by 0 bases and the J gene end by 2 bases; junction bases not matched to a gene: 5. The germline V gene encodes CDR1 SGDLS and CDR2 YYNGEE. In the source study's methods: Estimates of nucleated cell counts were drawn from the amplification of reference gene primers. Generated by immunoSEQ multiplex PCR, the TCRdb table keeps only in-frame clones and is missing some. V, J and clone size reflect that table, while D and trimming were determined from the DNA. Found here are fewer than 200,000 clones, around 89% of them singletons; the top ten hold over 2%. This clone is medium-sized in the sample.

This receptor was taken from a man aged 50-60 years who had recovered from COVID-19. The material sequenced was peripheral blood. The J gene is TRBJ2-7, the V gene TRBV9, with 7 bases lining up with TRBD2. The CDR3 DNA sequence: TGTGCCAGCAGCGTAGGCGCGGGAGAGCCCTACGAGCAGTACTTC. Its translation is CASSVGAGEPYEQYF.